This TCR beta chain derives from a study of control samples from healthy donors and cancer patients. Germline V lookup: CDR1 MDHEN, CDR2 SYDVKM. The V and J ends lost 5 bases and 2 bases, in that order; junction bases with no gene match: 10. The CDR3 consists of 17 residues. TCRdb keeps only in-frame clones here, not all; method: immunoSEQ multiplex PCR. The sample gives fewer than 65,000 clones, roughly 90% of which show up once; more than 1.5% is in the top ten. The chain has TRBV28 and TRBJ2-1; 9 bases map to TRBD2. The source material was PBMCs. This TCR came from a middle-aged man with colorectal cancer. CDR3 in DNA: TGTGCCAGCAGTACTAGGACTAGCGTTAACGCCTACAATGAGCAGTTCTTC. Its translation: CASSTRTSVNAYNEQFF.